The rows below give T cell receptor beta chains drawn from one sample of a study of memory CD4+ T cells and cytomegalovirus serostatus. Here immunoSEQ multiplex PCR was the method, and the copy in TCRdb shows in-frame clones only, minus some. The sample carries about 59,000 clones, about 81% recorded once. The sample comprised memory CD4+ T cells from blood. The origin of the receptors is an adult in good health and CMV-seronegative. CDR3s include the opening cysteine and the closing phenylalanine or tryptophan. The D gene is left open where the match is weak. Clone sizes are given selectively: once, few, many, or a class where the clone is expanded.

D gene: TRBD2
CDR3 length: 16
clone size: NA
V gene: TRBV19
J gene: TRBJ2-1
CDR3 DNA: TGTGCCAGTAGTATAGATGCGGGAGGGAGCTACAATGAGCAGTTCTTC
CDR3 protein: CASSIDAGGSYNEQFF

D gene: TRBD1
CDR3 length: 13
clone size: few
V gene: TRBV29-1
J gene: TRBJ2-5
CDR3 DNA: TGCAGCGTGGGGGACAGGCAGAAAGAGACCCAGTACTTC
CDR3 protein: CSVGDRQKETQYF

D gene: NA
CDR3 length: 16
clone size: NA
V gene: TRBV27
J gene: TRBJ1-5
CDR3 DNA: TGTGCCAGCAGTTCCAGATCCTCCCGGAGCAATCAGCCCCAGCATTTT
CDR3 protein: CASSSRSSRSNQPQHF

D gene: NA
CDR3 length: 13
clone size: NA
V gene: TRBV4-3
J gene: TRBJ1-3
CDR3 DNA: TGCGCCAGCAGCCAAGATAGGGGGAACACCATATATTTT
CDR3 protein: CASSQDRGNTIYF

D gene: NA
CDR3 length: 13
clone size: NA
V gene: TRBV28
J gene: TRBJ1-1
CDR3 DNA: TGTGCCAGCAGTGGAGCCAGGGTCACTGAAGCTTTCTTT
CDR3 protein: CASSGARVTEAFF

D gene: NA
CDR3 length: 14
clone size: NA
V gene: TRBV7-7
J gene: TRBJ2-3
CDR3 DNA: TGTGCTAGCAGCCTGGGGCAGGGCACAGATACGCAGTATTTT
CDR3 protein: CASSLGQGTDTQYF

D gene: TRBD2
CDR3 length: 14
clone size: few
V gene: TRBV7-9
J gene: TRBJ2-4
CDR3 DNA: TGTGCCAGCAGTGGGACTAAAGCCAAAAACATTCAGTACTTC
CDR3 protein: CASSGTKAKNIQYF

D gene: TRBD1
CDR3 length: 14
clone size: few
V gene: TRBV11-3
J gene: TRBJ2-7
CDR3 DNA: TGTGCCAGCAGCACCGGGACAGAGTCCTACGAGCAGTACTTC
CDR3 protein: CASSTGTESYEQYF

D gene: NA
CDR3 length: 14
clone size: NA
V gene: TRBV6-5
J gene: TRBJ1-1
CDR3 DNA: TGTGCCAGCAGCCCCTCGGTCATGGGCACTGAAGCTTTCTTT
CDR3 protein: CASSPSVMGTEAFF

D gene: NA
CDR3 length: 12
clone size: few
V gene: TRBV29-1
J gene: TRBJ1-2
CDR3 DNA: TGCAGCGTCGGGACAACGAACTATGGCTACACCTTC
CDR3 protein: CSVGTTNYGYTF

D gene: NA
CDR3 length: 13
clone size: once
V gene: TRBV11-3
J gene: TRBJ1-1
CDR3 DNA: TGTGCCAGCAGCTTAGGGACGGCCACTGAAGCTTTCTTT
CDR3 protein: CASSLGTATEAFF

D gene: TRBD1
CDR3 length: 18
clone size: NA
V gene: TRBV6-4
J gene: TRBJ1-3
CDR3 DNA: TGTGCCAGCAGTGATCCCACGAAGAGGGGGCCAAGTGGAAACACCATATATTTT
CDR3 protein: CASSDPTKRGPSGNTIYF

D gene: TRBD1
CDR3 length: 15
clone size: NA
V gene: TRBV19
J gene: TRBJ1-1
CDR3 DNA: TGTGCCAGTAGTAAAGGCAGACAGGGGAACACTGAAGCTTTCTTT
CDR3 protein: CASSKGRQGNTEAFF

D gene: NA
CDR3 length: 14
clone size: NA
V gene: TRBV28
J gene: TRBJ1-2
CDR3 DNA: TGTGCCAGCAGTTTAGAGCAGGGGATAAGGGGCTACACCTTC
CDR3 protein: CASSLEQGIRGYTF

D gene: NA
CDR3 length: 13
clone size: NA
V gene: TRBV27
J gene: TRBJ2-4
CDR3 DNA: TGTGCCAGCAGCGACTACACTGCTTTAATTCAGTACTTC
CDR3 protein: CASSDYTALIQYF

D gene: TRBD2
CDR3 length: 14
clone size: few
V gene: TRBV9
J gene: TRBJ2-7
CDR3 DNA: TGTGCCAGCAGCCGAAGGCTAGCGGGCGACGAGCAGTACTTC
CDR3 protein: CASSRRLAGDEQYF

D gene: TRBD2
CDR3 length: 15
clone size: few
V gene: TRBV7-9
J gene: TRBJ2-3
CDR3 DNA: TGTGCCAGCAGCTGGAGCGGGAGTCGCCAGGATACGCAGTATTTT
CDR3 protein: CASSWSGSRQDTQYF

D gene: TRBD2
CDR3 length: 16
clone size: NA
V gene: TRBV5-8
J gene: TRBJ2-5
CDR3 DNA: TGTGCCAGCAGCTTGGGTAGCGGGAGGGCCTCGGAGACCCAGTACTTC
CDR3 protein: CASSLGSGRASETQYF

D gene: TRBD2
CDR3 length: 15
clone size: NA
V gene: TRBV9
J gene: TRBJ2-3
CDR3 DNA: TGTGCCAGCAGCGTAGCAGCTACGGGAGGAGATACGCAGTATTTT
CDR3 protein: CASSVAATGGDTQYF

D gene: TRBD2
CDR3 length: 17
clone size: NA
V gene: TRBV5-1
J gene: TRBJ2-3
CDR3 DNA: TGCGCCAGCAGGCCAAGCGGGAGATCGTTTAGCACAGATACGCAGTATTTT
CDR3 protein: CASRPSGRSFSTDTQYF

D gene: NA
CDR3 length: 19
clone size: NA
V gene: TRBV19
J gene: TRBJ2-4
CDR3 DNA: TGTGCCAGTAGTATGGCCCGCACCCAAGGAGCCTTAGCCAAAAACATTCAGTACTTC
CDR3 protein: CASSMARTQGALAKNIQYF

D gene: NA
CDR3 length: 16
clone size: NA
V gene: TRBV27
J gene: TRBJ2-2
CDR3 DNA: TGTGCCAGCAGTCATGGCCAGCGATCGAACACCGGGGAGCTGTTTTTT
CDR3 protein: CASSHGQRSNTGELFF